This T cell receptor (beta chain) was observed in a study of Ad26.COV2.S vaccination and SARS-CoV-2 variants. About the research overall: Recipients of Ad26.COV2.S got it intramuscularly, once or twice 56 days apart. Study-level results: The breadth of spike-specific CD8+ and CD4+ T cell responses after vaccination was reportedly substantial. People given the vaccine had a wider spike-specific TCR breadth than placebo recipients did. Quantification of TCR breadth and depth may have yielded underestimates of total T cell responses.

Treatment denoted: around 19 received Ad26.COV2.S at low or high dose, single or two shots; 5 received placebo; per-sample allocation not given. Material that was analyzed had been drawn on day 63 after the first vaccine or placebo injection. Turning to this clone: Its antigen is still unknown.

TCRdb keeps only in-frame clones here, not all; method: immunoSEQ multiplex PCR. The table lists around 500,000 clones, 80% to 90% of them singletons. The material sequenced was peripheral blood, taken in a trial of Ad26.COV2.S vaccine versus placebo. The TCR sequence derives from a person between 18 and 65 years old who received the Ad26.COV2.S COVID-19 vaccine or a placebo.

CDR3 protein: CASSQEVRREHNSPLHF. CDR3 nucleotides: TGTGCCAGCAGCCAAGAAGTTCGCAGGGAACATAATTCACCCCTCCACTTT. The V call is TRBV14, the J call TRBJ1-6, with D possibly TRBD1 on 5 matching bases. The CDR3 is 17 residues long. V gave up 0 bases and J gave up 5 bases, with 14 bases separating them. Germline assignment: CDR1 SGHDN and CDR2 FVKESK.